The 4 T cell receptor beta chains reported below all come from one sample, sequenced in a study of blood T cell repertoires in COVID-19. Measured with immunoSEQ multiplex PCR; TCRdb has only the in-frame clones, and not every one. This table has under 65,000 clones, roughly 90% appearing once. Source material: peripheral blood. The receptor set was obtained from a woman older than 75 with active COVID-19.

The chain uses TRBV6-5 and TRBJ2-7, with D unclear. Germline lookup yields CDR1 MNHEY and CDR2 SVGAGI. The V end lost 0 bases, the J end lost 3 bases, and 6 bases lay between the germline ends. There are 13 residues in the CDR3. This chain's CDR3 is CASSYSGFYEQYF. The CDR3 coding sequence is TGTGCCAGCAGTTACTCCGGTTTCTACGAGCAGTACTTC.

This chain joins TRBV19 and TRBJ2-7; 11 nucleotides agree with TRBD2. There are 15 residues in the CDR3. CDR1 and CDR2 (germline): LNHDA, SQIVND (reference sequence). Trimming took 1 base from V and 4 from J; bases not matched to a gene: 3. In DNA form, the CDR3 reads TGTGCCAGTAGTATAGTACTAGCGGGAGTGTACGAGCAGTACTTC. It translates to CASSIVLAGVYEQYF.

The chain has TRBV3-1 (or the pseudogene TRBV3-2) and TRBJ1-5; unclear D gene. Germline-derived CDR1 and CDR2 are LGHDT and YNNKEL (reference sequence). CDR3 length equals 13 residues. V lost 3 bases and J 6 bases, leaving 9 bases between the germline ends. CDR3 sequence reads: CASSQGEGQPQHF. The CDR3 coding sequence is TGTGCCAGCAGCCAGGGCGAAGGTCAGCCCCAGCATTTT.

The V call is TRBV3-1 (or the pseudogene TRBV3-2), the J call TRBJ2-1; D call uncertain. Germline CDR1 is LGHDT and CDR2 is YNNKEL (reference sequence). With 2 bases removed from V and 2 bases from J, the gap between germline ends came to 13 bases. CDR3 length: 16 amino acids. CDR3: CASSQMAGKTYNEQFF. The CDR3 nucleotides read TGTGCCAGCAGCCAAATGGCAGGCAAGACCTACAATGAGCAGTTCTTC.